One and the same sample provided the 11 T cell receptor beta chains below, sequenced in a study of blood T cell repertoires in COVID-19 (dated by TCRdb to 2020 to 2021). Libraries were made using the immunoSEQ multiplex PCR assay. TCRdb re-hosts the immuneACCESS table, in-frame sequences only. Its copies lack some clones; in the studies checked, an unresolved V gene accounts for under half of them, and the cause for the rest is not known. A total of about 73,000 clones appear in this sample, 70% to 85% of them only once. 1.8% of the sample goes to the ten largest clones. The specimen sequenced was peripheral blood. The receptors were sampled from a woman between 55 and 75 years old with acute or convalescent COVID-19.

CDR3 amino acids: CASSLTRNTEAFF. The CDR3 region has the DNA TGTGCCAGTAGTCTTACACGAAACACTGAAGCTTTCTTT. The chain employs TRBV19 and TRBJ1-1; D is ambiguous. V lost 5 bases, J lost 2 bases, and 9 bases lay in between. This CDR3 comprises 13 residues. Germline V gene data show CDR1 as LNHDA and CDR2 as SQIVND (reference sequence).

The chain uses TRBV7-9 and TRBJ2-3; tentative D call: TRBD1 (5 bases). The CDR3 has 15 residues. The ends were cut back, 8 bases at V and 2 bases at J, with 17 bases in the middle. In germline, CDR1 is SEHNR, CDR2 FQNEAQ (reference sequence). DNA of the CDR3: TGTGCCAGCCGCCAGGGTGCTCGCGACACAGATACGCAGTATTTT. As protein: CASRQGARDTDTQYF.

The V call is TRBV9, the J call TRBJ1-6; unclear D gene. The germline V gene has CDR1 SGDLS and CDR2 YYNGEE. The CDR3 covers 16 residues. V lost 0 bases to trimming and J lost 0 bases, with 7 bases between them. The CDR3 bases are TGTGCCAGCAGCGTAGAAGGGAGCTCCTATAATTCACCCCTCCACTTT. It codes for CASSVEGSSYNSPLHF.

The chain recombines TRBV7-9 with TRBJ2-1; D might be TRBD2 (5 bases). V gave up 4 bases and J gave up 2 bases, with 9 bases separating them. There are 14 residues in the CDR3. CDR1 and CDR2 from the germline V gene are SEHNR and FQNEAQ (reference sequence). In DNA form, the CDR3 reads TGTGCCAGCAGCTACCCCGGGGCCTACAATGAGCAGTTCTTC. It codes for CASSYPGAYNEQFF.

J is TRBJ1-5 and V is TRBV30; possibly TRBD1 for D (6 bases). CDR1 is GTSNPN and CDR2 is SVGIG in the germline V gene (reference sequence). The CDR3 runs to 12 residues. V was pared by 4 bases and J by 2 bases, with 6 bases between. The CDR3 nucleotides are TGTGCCTGGAACAGGGGCAATCAGCCCCAGCATTTT. Its protein product is CAWNRGNQPQHF.

The V gene is TRBV2, the J gene TRBJ2-7, with D tentatively TRBD2 (6 bases). Germline V gene data show CDR1 as SNHLY and CDR2 as FYNNEI. The CDR3 loop spans 15 amino acids. Trimming cost V 5 bases and J 2 bases, with 16 bases left between them. CDR3 protein: CASSPQGGPTYEQYF. Here the CDR3 DNA reads TGTGCCAGCAGTCCACAAGGAGGGCCCACCTACGAGCAGTACTTC. Filled out from reference TRBV2 and TRBJ2-7, the complete variable domain reads EPEVTQTPSHQVTQMGQEVILRCVPISNHLYFYWYRQILGQKVEFLVSFYNNEISEKSEIFDDQFSVERPDGSNFTLKIRSTKLEDSAMYFCASSPQGGPTYEQYFGPGTRLTVT.

The chain combines TRBV11-2 with TRBJ2-2; 8 bases fit TRBD1. The J segment lost 6 bases and the V segment lost 5 bases, leaving 14 bases of the junction unmatched. The CDR3 covers 17 residues. Germline CDR1 SGHAT, CDR2 FQNNGV. The CDR3 DNA reads TGTGCCAGCAGCCCGCGGACAGGGCGGGTTCCCCCCGGGGAGCTGTTTTTT. Its translation: CASSPRTGRVPPGELFF.

This sequence joins TRBV28 and TRBJ2-3; D is perhaps TRBD2 (6 bases). Between the trimmed V and J ends, which lost 3 bases and 3 bases, there was a span of 7 bases. The CDR3 consists of 13 residues. CDR1 is MDHEN and CDR2 is SYDVKM in the germline V gene. The CDR3 loop reads CASSFGGTDTQYF. Here the CDR3 DNA reads TGTGCCAGCAGTTTCGGGGGAACAGATACGCAGTATTTT.

The chain uses TRBV12-3 or TRBV12-4 and TRBJ1-1; D may be TRBD1 (6 bases). Trimming removed 10 bases at V and 1 base at J, with 13 bases between. The CDR3 consists of 13 residues. The CDR3 loop reads CATATGWNTEAFF. The CDR3 coding sequence is TGTGCCACCGCAACAGGGTGGAACACTGAAGCTTTCTTT.

V and J are TRBV15 and TRBJ1-1; TRBD1 is a possible D gene (5 bases). This CDR3 comprises 15 residues. In germline, CDR1 is LNHNV, CDR2 YYDKDF (reference sequence). The V end was cut by 0 bases, the J end by 5 bases, with 13 bases between. CDR3 nucleotides: TGTGCCACCAGCAGAGAAGGGGTTATGGGTACTGAAGCTTTCTTT. Translated: CATSREGVMGTEAFF.

This chain joins TRBV7-9 and TRBJ2-5, with a weak D call TRBD2 (5 bases). Per germline, CDR1 SEHNR and CDR2 FQNEAQ (reference sequence). The CDR3 totals 13 residues. V was trimmed by 1 base and J by 7 bases, leaving 10 bases between them. This chain's CDR3 is CASSLVGEGTQYF. CDR3 DNA: TGTGCCAGCAGCTTAGTCGGGGAAGGGACCCAGTACTTC. Combining the CDR3 with reference TRBV7-9 and TRBJ2-5 gives the whole variable domain DTGVSQNPRHKITKRGQNVTFRCDPISEHNRLYWYRQTLGQGPEFLTYFQNEAQLEKSRLLSDRFSAERPKGSFSTLEIQRTEQGDSAMYLCASSLVGEGTQYFGPGTRLLVL.